A single TCR beta chain is shown here with its context. Its antigen is not yet known. The input lacks base qualities; no much larger clone sits a single base away. The cohort comprised under 700 healthy bone marrow donors. At the time of sampling, all cohort members were nominally healthy, though unrecorded immune exposures were likely present. The donor tested CMV seropositive, placing the donor among the 289 seropositive members of the cohort. Every donor gave a peripheral blood sample, and the peripheral blood mononuclear cells from that sample were used for TCR beta sequencing. Genomic DNA was extracted from the blood cell samples with the Qiagen DNeasy Blood Extraction Kit. V is cut back by 0 bases and J by 4 bases, with 5 bases in the junction unmatched. CDR1 SGHTA and CDR2 FQGTGA were looked up in the germline V gene. The CDR3 measures 16 amino acids from cysteine to phenylalanine. Of the read, only the CDR3 DNA is kept; its 48 bases are in frame from base 1.

Library preparation used the immunoSEQ multiplex PCR assay. For the multiplex PCR, a mixture combining 60 forward primers for TCR Vbeta segments and 13 reverse primers for TCR Jbeta segments was used. The CDR3 region of rearranged TCR beta genes was amplified from genomic DNA with a multiplex PCR assay. On the Illumina HiSeq System, the amplified TCR beta libraries were sequenced as 87-base-pair reads. Under the source paper's analysis protocol: A later analysis counted approximately 84 million unique TCR beta chains across the 690 or so repertoires, and 10 million to 12 million of these chains were shared by at least two donors. Raw reads were error-corrected and collapsed into unique sequences by a nearest-neighbor algorithm in which closely related sequences were merged to remove PCR and sequencing errors. Alignment of CDR3 sequences to IMGT reference sequences was used to assign V, D and J gene segments. Each retained sequence needed at least a six-nucleotide match to both a V gene segment and a J gene segment. Rearrangements were classified as productive when the CDR3 lacked stop codons and remained in frame with V and J, and all other rearrangements were classified as non-productive. CDR3 was defined according to IMGT convention as the region running from the second conserved V-encoded cysteine to the conserved J-encoded phenylalanine. Sequences without an unambiguous match to a single V gene segment were excluded from the earlier analysis of 450 to 650 of the donors. In an earlier analysis of 587 of the donors, a V segment was called functional when productive rearrangements were above 56.7%, and segregating when the standard deviation between donors exceeded 5%. To diagnose cytomegalovirus status from the catalog of TCR beta chain sequences, a statistical classification framework was built. In a later analysis, V and J genes were assigned by comparing TCR nucleotide sequences against IMGT/GENE-DB human TR gene sequences. Using the TCRdist pipeline, a later analysis assigned CDR3 sequences along with most-parsimonious VDJ recombination scenarios. In a later analysis, every TCR beta chain was defined by the combination of its CDR3 amino acid sequence and its V-gene family, and reads without a unique V-gene family were dropped. As a way to deal with suspected cross-contamination and a sequencing artifact, a later analysis dropped over 550 nucleotide sequences that were highly shared and had low generation probability. In a later analysis, a clonal expansion index for each public chain was calculated from normalized within-repertoire ranks of inferred template counts. A later analysis computed generation probabilities with a VDJ recombination model fitted to out-of-frame rearrangements, and checked the results against IGoR. Hypergeometric tests were used in a later analysis to score TCR-TCR, TCR-HLA and TCR-CMV co-occurrence, with a repertoire-size bias correction applied to the TCR pairs. A later analysis estimated false discovery rates by permuting HLA or CMV assignments 20 times. In a later analysis, co-occurring TCRs were grouped using DBSCAN, with TCRdist sequence similarity added in when clustering inside HLA-allele-positive subsets. For co-occurrence clustering, repertoires with fewer than 30,000 or more than 120,000 public chains were excluded, along with roughly 5 repertoires with anomalous nucleotide sharing. TCRdb limited this immuneACCESS table to in-frame rearrangements with V and J called. A share of clones is missing; checked studies link under half to unresolved V genes, and the rest is unexplained. V, J and clone size are those of that table, while D and trimming were read from the DNA. This sample has 90,000 to 120,000 clones in its table, and approximately 79% of those were observed once. The top ten clones comprise 12% to 15% of the sample.

The data originate from a study of cytomegalovirus exposure and HLA in healthy donors (dated by TCRdb to 2016 to 2017). About the study as a whole: In an earlier analysis of about 560 of the donors, 250 to 350 Gb of sequence data and 90 million to 130 million unique TCR beta sequences from 180 million or so T cells were reported. Rather than using new phenotypic data, the later analysis identified candidate immune exposures from TCR beta sequences and from how often those sequences occurred across donors. To study patterns of TCR occurrence, a later analysis re-analyzed previously published TCR beta repertoires from 666 donors and added high-resolution HLA genotyping. All discovery cohort repertoires had been generated using a single sequencing platform. Along with the approximately 600-subject first cohort, a separate validation cohort of over a hundred different subjects was used. The study combined high-throughput TCR immunosequencing, statistical association of individual TCRs with disease status, and machine learning to predict cytomegalovirus infection status. The study aimed to test whether cataloging public T cell receptors could reveal signatures of past pathogen exposure. Donor age, sex, ethnicity and CMV serostatus were collected together with the repertoire data. The number of donors typed differed by locus, with roughly 620-630 for A, B, C, DRB1 and DQB1, around 500 for DQA1, under 610 for DPA1, and approximately 470 for DPB1. The study profiled the T cell repertoires of more than 500 subjects by immunosequencing and related them to cytomegalovirus serostatus. HLA typing included class I and class II loci at four-digit resolution. Of the roughly 390 genotyped donors, roughly 80% fell in the genetic ancestry cluster associated with self-reported Caucasian donors. In an earlier analysis of over 550 of the donors, high-throughput TCR beta sequencing was used to judge whether each TCR beta V gene segment behaved as functional or pseudogenic. A later genetic analysis took genome-wide SNP genotypes for about three fifths of the 666 donors and used that subset as a discovery cohort. An early release covering roughly 600 HLA-typed donors comprised approximately 290 gigabases of sequencing data and around 86 million unique TCR sequences. Four to six DR-DQ haplotypes were handled as single units for association and clustering because linkage in the cohort was strong. On average, 235,054 unique TCR beta nucleotide sequences were sequenced per donor among a few hundred genotyped donors of the cohort, with around 19% of those sequences being non-productive. The investigation overall reported the following: Because counts were too low, fewer than 20 rarely observed V segments, including chromosome 9 orphons, were excluded from the earlier analysis of several hundred of the donors. In a later analysis, most CMV-associated TCR beta chains were found to appear HLA-restricted, with HLA associations seemingly driven largely by CMV exposure. Roughly uniform sequencing depth across donors was assumed in presence/absence analyses, although this assumption may not hold. A later genetic analysis reported fewer N-insertions in productive TCRs among donors in an Asian-associated ancestry cluster than the approximately 700-donor mean. For the cohort, immune exposure information was limited to CMV serostatus. In vitro tests confirmed that three of the cytomegalovirus-associated TCR beta chains recognize cytomegalovirus antigens. In this cohort, only TCR beta chains were sequenced, and detectable features were limited by the absence of alpha or paired-chain data. In a later analysis, HLA-associated TCR beta chains showed more clonal expansion and lower generation probabilities than non-associated chains that were equally common. A cluster of highly shared sequence variants was judged likely to be a technical artifact of the sequencing pipeline. Because HLA typing was missing for some donors at each locus, association tests included only the typed subset. V-gene and J-gene trimming of TCR beta chains was associated with a missense DCLRE1C variant in a later genetic analysis, and the association was replicated in an independent cohort. The study gave a list of 150 to 200 TCR beta chains associated with cytomegalovirus. Linkage disequilibrium might explain the correlated functional status among segregating V segments, but an unknown experimental factor could not be ruled out. It was suggested by the authors that the approach could potentially be generalized to other disease states and immunological phenotypes. A later analysis reported that several top co-occurrence clusters appeared linked to parvovirus B19, influenza, CMV and Epstein-Barr virus. A further reported finding was that TCR beta sequences accurately predicted the HLA-A and HLA-B alleles for most subjects in the first cohort. When HLA alleles, especially DR and DQ, strongly co-occurred, TCR associations were difficult to assign to individual alleles. A later analysis found that TCR association rates varied across HLA loci, with DRB1 alleles showing the most associated TCRs and HLA-C alleles the fewest. At a false discovery rate of 0.05, a later analysis linked some 18,000 TCR beta sequences to specific HLA alleles. While some public TCRs were present in many individuals, most TCR sequences turned up only very rarely across donors. In an earlier analysis of 587 of the donors, most TCR beta V segments appeared in productive rearrangements about 90% or about 30% of the time, broadly matching IMGT annotations. The classifier was reported to diagnose cytomegalovirus status with high specificity and sensitivity in both the original cohort and the validation cohort. Some IMGT-functional V segments, including TRBV6-2 and TRBV6-3, could not be told apart with the 87-base-pair reads, so those segments were excluded.

The sequence came from a woman in her 40s in good health and CMV-seropositive. Sample: PBMCs. The chain is assembled from TRBV7-3 and TRBJ2-1, and 8 bases in between align with TRBD2. The CDR3 region: CASSLTRGAGYNEQFF. The nucleotide sequence is given as TGTGCCAGCAGCTTAACGCGGGGGGCGGGGTACAATGAGCAGTTCTTC.